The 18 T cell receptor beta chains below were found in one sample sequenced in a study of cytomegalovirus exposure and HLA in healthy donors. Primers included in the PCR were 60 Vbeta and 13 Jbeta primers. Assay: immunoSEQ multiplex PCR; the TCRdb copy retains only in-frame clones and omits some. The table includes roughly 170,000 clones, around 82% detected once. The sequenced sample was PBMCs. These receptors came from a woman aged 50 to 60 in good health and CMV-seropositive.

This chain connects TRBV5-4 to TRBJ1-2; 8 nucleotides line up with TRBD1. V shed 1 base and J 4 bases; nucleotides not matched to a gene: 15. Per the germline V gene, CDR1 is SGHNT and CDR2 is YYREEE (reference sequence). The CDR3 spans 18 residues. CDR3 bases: TGTGCCAGCAGCTTGAAGCCAGGGGGCAAGTCCAGGTCCTATGGCTACACCTTC. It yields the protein CASSLKPGGKSRSYGYTF.

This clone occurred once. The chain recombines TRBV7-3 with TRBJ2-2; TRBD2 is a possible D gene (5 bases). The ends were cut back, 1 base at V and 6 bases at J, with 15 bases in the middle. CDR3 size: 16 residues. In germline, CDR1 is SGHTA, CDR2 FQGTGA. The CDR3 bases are TGTGCCAGCAGCTTAAGGCAGAGAAGGGAGCCCGGGGAGCTGTTTTTT. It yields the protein CASSLRQRREPGELFF.

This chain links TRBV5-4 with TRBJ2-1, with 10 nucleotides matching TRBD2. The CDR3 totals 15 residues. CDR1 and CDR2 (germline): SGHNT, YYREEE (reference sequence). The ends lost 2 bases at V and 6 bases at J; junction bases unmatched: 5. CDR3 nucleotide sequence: TGTGCCAGCAGCTTTCCTAGCGGGGGCGGCAATGAGCAGTTCTTC. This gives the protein CASSFPSGGGNEQFF.

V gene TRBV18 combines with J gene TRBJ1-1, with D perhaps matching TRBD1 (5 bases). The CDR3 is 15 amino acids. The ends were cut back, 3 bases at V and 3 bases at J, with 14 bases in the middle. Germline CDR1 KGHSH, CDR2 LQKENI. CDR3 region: CASSPSDSPHTEAFF. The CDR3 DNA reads TGTGCCAGCTCACCTTCCGACAGCCCCCACACTGAAGCTTTCTTT.

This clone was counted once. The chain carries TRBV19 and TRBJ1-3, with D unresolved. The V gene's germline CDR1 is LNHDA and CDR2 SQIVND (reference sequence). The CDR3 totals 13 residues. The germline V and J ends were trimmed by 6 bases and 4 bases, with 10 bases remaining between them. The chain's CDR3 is CASRTAGGNTIYF. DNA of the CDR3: TGTGCCAGTAGAACAGCAGGAGGAAACACCATATATTTT. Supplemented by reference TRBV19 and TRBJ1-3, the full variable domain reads DGGITQSPKYLFRKEGQNVTLSCEQNLNHDAMYWYRQDPGQGLRLIYYSQIVNDFQKGDIAEGYSVSREKKESFPLTVTSAQKNPTAFYLCASRTAGGNTIYFGEGSWLTVV.

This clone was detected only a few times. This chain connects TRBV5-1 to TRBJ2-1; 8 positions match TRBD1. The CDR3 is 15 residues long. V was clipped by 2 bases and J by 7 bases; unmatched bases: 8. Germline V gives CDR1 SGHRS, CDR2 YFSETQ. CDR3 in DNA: TGCGCCAGCAGCTTAGTTGGACAGGGTTCAAATGAGCAGTTCTTC. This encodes CASSLVGQGSNEQFF. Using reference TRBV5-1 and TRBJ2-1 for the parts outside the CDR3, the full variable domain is KAGVTQTPRYLIKTRGQQVTLSCSPISGHRSVSWYQQTPGQGLQFLFEYFSETQRNKGNFPGRFSGRQFSNSRSEMNVSTLELGDSALYLCASSLVGQGSNEQFFGPGTRLTVL.

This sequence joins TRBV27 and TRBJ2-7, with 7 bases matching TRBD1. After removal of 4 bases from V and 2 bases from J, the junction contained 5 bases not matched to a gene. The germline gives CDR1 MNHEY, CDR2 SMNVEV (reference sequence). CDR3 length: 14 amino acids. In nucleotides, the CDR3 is TGTGCCAGCAGTTCAGGGGGTCGGCCCTACGAGCAGTACTTC. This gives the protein CASSSGGRPYEQYF.

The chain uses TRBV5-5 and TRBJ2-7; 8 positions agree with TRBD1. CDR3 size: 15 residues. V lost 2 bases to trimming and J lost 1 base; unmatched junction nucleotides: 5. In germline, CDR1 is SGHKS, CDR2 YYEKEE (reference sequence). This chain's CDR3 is CASSFGQGRSYEQYF. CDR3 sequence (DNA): TGTGCCAGCAGCTTCGGACAGGGTCGGTCCTACGAGCAGTACTTC.

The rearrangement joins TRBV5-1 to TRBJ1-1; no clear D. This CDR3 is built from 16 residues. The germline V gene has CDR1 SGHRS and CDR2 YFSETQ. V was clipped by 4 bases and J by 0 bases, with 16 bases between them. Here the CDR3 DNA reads TGCGCCAGCAGCCCCGCAGCGCAGTCCATGAACACTGAAGCTTTCTTT. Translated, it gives CASSPAAQSMNTEAFF.

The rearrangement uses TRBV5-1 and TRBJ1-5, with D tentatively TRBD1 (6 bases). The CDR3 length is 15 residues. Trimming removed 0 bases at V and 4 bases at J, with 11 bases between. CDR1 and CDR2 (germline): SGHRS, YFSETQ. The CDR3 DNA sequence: TGCGCCAGCAGCTTGGACGGACAGATGAATCAGCCCCAGCATTTT. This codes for CASSLDGQMNQPQHF.

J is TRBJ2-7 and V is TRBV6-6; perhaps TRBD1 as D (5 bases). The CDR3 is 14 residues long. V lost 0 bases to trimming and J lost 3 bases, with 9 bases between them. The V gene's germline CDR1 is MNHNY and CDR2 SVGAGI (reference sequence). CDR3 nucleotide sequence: TGTGCCAGCAGTTACTCGGGGCAGGGCTACGAGCAGTACTTC. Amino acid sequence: CASSYSGQGYEQYF.

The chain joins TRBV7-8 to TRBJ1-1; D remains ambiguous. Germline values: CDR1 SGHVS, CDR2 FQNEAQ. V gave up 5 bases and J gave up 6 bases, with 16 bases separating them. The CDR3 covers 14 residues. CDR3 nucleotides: TGTGCCAGCAGCCTAGGGTCAACCGGGGCTGAAGCTTTCTTT. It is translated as CASSLGSTGAEAFF. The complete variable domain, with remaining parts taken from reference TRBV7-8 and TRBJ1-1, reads GAGVSQSPRYKVAKRGQDVALRCDPISGHVSLFWYQQALGQGPEFLTYFQNEAQLDKSGLPSDRFFAERPEGSVSTLKIQRTQQEDSAVYLCASSLGSTGAEAFFGQGTRLTVV.

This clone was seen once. CDR3 protein: CASTRGDSNYGYTF. Here the CDR3 DNA reads TGTGCCAGCACCAGGGGGGACAGTAACTATGGCTACACCTTC. The chain recombines TRBV6-5 with TRBJ1-2, with 7 bases aligning to TRBD1. V lost 7 bases to trimming and J lost 1 base; unmatched junction nucleotides: 6. CDR3 length: 14 amino acids. Germline CDR1 is MNHEY and CDR2 is SVGAGI.

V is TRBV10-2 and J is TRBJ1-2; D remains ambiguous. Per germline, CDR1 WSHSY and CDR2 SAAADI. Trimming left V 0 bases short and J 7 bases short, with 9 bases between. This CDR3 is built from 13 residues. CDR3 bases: TGCGCCAGCAGTGAGTCACGGGCGGGTGGCTACACCTTC. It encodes CASSESRAGGYTF.

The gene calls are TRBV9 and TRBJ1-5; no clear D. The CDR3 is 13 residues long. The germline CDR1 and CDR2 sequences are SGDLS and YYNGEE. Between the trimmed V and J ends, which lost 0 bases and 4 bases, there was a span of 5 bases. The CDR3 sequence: CASSVGPNQPQHF. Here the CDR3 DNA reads TGTGCCAGCAGCGTAGGGCCTAATCAGCCCCAGCATTTT.

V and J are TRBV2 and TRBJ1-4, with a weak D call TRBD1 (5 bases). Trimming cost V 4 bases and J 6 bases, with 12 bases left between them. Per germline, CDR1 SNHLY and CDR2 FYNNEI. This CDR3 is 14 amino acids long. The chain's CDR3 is CASSAGRGYEKLFF. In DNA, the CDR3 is TGTGCCAGCAGTGCAGGACGGGGGTATGAAAAACTGTTTTTT. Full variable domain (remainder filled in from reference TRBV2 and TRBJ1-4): EPEVTQTPSHQVTQMGQEVILRCVPISNHLYFYWYRQILGQKVEFLVSFYNNEISEKSEIFDDQFSVERPDGSNFTLKIRSTKLEDSAMYFCASSAGRGYEKLFFGSGTQLSVL.

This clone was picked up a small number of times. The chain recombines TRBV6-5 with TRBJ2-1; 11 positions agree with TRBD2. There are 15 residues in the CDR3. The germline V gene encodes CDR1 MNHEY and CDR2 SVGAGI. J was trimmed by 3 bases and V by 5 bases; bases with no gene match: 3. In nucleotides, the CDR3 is TGTGCCAGCAGTACTAGCGGGGGACTCTACAATGAGCAGTTCTTC. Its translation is CASSTSGGLYNEQFF.

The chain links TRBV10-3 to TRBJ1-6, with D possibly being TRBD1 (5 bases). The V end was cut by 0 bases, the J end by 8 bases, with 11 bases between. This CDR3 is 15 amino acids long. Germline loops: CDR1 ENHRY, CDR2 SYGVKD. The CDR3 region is CAISESQGWDSPLHF. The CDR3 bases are TGTGCCATCAGTGAGTCGCAGGGTTGGGATTCACCCCTCCACTTT.